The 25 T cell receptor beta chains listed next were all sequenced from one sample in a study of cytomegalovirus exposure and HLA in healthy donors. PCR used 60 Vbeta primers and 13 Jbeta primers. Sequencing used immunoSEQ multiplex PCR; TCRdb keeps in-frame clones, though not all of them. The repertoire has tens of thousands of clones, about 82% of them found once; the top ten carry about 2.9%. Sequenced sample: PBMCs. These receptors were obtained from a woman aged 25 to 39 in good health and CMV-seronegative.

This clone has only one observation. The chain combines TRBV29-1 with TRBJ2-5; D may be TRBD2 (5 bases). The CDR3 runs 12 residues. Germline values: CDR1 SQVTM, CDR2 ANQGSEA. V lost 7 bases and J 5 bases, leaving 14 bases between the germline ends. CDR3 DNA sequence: TGCAGCGCTCGGGTCCCGGGGGAGACCCAGTACTTC. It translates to CSARVPGETQYF.

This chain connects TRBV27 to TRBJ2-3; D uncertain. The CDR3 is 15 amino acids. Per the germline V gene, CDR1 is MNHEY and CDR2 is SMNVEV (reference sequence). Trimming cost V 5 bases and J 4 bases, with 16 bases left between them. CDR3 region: CASSPNPYLPDTQYF. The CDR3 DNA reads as TGTGCCAGCAGTCCCAACCCCTACTTGCCAGATACGCAGTATTTT.

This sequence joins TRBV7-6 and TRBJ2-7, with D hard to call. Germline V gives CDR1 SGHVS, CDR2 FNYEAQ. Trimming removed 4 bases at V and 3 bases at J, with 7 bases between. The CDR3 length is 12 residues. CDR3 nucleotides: TGTGCCAGCAGCTCCGAGGACTACGAGCAGTACTTC. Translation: CASSSEDYEQYF.

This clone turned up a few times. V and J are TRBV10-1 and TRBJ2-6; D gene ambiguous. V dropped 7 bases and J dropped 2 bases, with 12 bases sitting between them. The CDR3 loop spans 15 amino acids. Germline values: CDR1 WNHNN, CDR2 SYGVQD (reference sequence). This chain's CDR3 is CASTLLFAGANVLTF. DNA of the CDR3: TGCGCCAGCACCCTCCTGTTCGCTGGGGCCAACGTCCTGACTTTC.

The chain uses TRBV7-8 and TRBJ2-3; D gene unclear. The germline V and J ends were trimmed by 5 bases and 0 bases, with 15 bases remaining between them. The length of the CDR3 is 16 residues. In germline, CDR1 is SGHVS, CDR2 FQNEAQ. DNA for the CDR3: TGTGCCAGCAGCACTCGACACAACCCTAGCACAGATACGCAGTATTTT. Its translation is CASSTRHNPSTDTQYF.

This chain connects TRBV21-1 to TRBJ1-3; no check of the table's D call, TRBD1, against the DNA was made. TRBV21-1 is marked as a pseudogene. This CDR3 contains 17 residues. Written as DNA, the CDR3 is TGTGCCAGCAGCAAAGGGCTGACATTCCTCTCTGGAAACACCATATATTTT. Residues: CASSKGLTFLSGNTIYF.

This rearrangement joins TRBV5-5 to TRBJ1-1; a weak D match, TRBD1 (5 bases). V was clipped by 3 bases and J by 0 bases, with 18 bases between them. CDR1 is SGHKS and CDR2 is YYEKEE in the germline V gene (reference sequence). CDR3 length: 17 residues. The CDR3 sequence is CASSSWGLQPLNTEAFF. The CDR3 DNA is TGTGCCAGCAGCTCCTGGGGACTGCAGCCTTTGAACACTGAAGCTTTCTTT. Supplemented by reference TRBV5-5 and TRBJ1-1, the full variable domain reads DAGVTQSPTHLIKTRGQQVTLRCSPISGHKSVSWYQQVLGQGPQFIFQYYEKEERGRGNFPDRFSARQFPNYSSELNVNALLLGDSALYLCASSSWGLQPLNTEAFFGQGTRLTVV.

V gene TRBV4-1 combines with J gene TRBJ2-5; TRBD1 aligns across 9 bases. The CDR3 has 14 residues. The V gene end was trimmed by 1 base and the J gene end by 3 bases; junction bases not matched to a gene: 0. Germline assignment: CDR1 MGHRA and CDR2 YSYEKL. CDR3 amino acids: CASSQGTGEETQYF. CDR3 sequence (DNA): TGCGCCAGCAGCCAAGGGACAGGGGAAGAGACCCAGTACTTC.

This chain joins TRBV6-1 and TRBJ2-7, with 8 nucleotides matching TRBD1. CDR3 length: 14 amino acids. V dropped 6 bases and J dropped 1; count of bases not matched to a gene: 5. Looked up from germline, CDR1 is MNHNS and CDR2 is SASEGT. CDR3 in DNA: TGTGCCAGCAGGTTCGGACAGGGATCCTACGAGCAGTACTTC. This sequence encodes CASRFGQGSYEQYF.

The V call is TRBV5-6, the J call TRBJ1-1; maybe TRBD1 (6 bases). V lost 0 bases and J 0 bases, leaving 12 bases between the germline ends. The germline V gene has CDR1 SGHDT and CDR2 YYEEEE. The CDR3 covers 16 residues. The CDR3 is CASSLGVGQLNTEAFF. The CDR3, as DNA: TGTGCCAGCAGCTTGGGCGTTGGACAGTTGAACACTGAAGCTTTCTTT.

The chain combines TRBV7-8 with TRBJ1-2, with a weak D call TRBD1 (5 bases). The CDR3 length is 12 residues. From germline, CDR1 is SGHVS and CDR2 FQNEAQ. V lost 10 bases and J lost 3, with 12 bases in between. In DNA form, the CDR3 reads TGTGCCATACTAGGGGAGGACTATGGCTACACCTTC. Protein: CAILGEDYGYTF.

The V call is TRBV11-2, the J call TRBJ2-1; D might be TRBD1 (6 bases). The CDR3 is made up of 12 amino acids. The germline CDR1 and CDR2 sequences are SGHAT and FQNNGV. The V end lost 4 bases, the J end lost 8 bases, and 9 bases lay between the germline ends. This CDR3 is CASSSQGYEQFF. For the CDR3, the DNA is TGTGCCAGCAGCTCCCAGGGGTATGAGCAGTTCTTC.

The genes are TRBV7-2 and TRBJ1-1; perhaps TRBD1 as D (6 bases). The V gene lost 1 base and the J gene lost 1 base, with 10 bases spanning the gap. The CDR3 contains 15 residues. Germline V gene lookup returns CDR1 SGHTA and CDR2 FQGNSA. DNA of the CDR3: TGTGCCAGCAGCTTAGAAAGACAGGCGAACACTGAAGCTTTCTTT. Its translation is CASSLERQANTEAFF.

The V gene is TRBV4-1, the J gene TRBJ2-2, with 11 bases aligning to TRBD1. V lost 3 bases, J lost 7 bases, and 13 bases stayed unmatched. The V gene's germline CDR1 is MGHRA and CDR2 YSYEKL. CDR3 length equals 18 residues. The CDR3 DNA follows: TGCGCCAGCAGCCAGGGAACCGGGACAGGGGGACGGAACGGGGAGCTGTTTTTT. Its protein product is CASSQGTGTGGRNGELFF.

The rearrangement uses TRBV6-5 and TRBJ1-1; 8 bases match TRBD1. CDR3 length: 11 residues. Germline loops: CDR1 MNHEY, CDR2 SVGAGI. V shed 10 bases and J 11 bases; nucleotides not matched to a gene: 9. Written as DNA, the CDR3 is TGTGCCACCAGGGGGCAGGTTTTGGCTTTCTTT. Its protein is CATRGQVLAFF.

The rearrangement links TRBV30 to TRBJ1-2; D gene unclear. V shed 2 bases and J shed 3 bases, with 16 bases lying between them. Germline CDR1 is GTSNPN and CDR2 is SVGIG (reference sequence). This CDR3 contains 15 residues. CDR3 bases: TGTGCCTGGAGTCCCCGCGGCACCCCTGACTATGGCTACACCTTC. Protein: CAWSPRGTPDYGYTF.

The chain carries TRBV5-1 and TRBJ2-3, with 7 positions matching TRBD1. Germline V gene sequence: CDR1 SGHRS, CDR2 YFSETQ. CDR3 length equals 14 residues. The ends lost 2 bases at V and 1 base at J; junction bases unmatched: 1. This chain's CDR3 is CASSFTGGTDTQYF. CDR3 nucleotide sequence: TGCGCCAGCAGCTTTACAGGGGGCACAGATACGCAGTATTTT. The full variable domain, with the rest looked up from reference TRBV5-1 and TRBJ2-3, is KAGVTQTPRYLIKTRGQQVTLSCSPISGHRSVSWYQQTPGQGLQFLFEYFSETQRNKGNFPGRFSGRQFSNSRSEMNVSTLELGDSALYLCASSFTGGTDTQYFGPGTRLTVL.

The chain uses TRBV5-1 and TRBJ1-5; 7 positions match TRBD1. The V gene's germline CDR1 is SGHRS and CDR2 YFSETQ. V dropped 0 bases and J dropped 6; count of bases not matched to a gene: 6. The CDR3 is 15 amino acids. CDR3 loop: CASSLEGGAGQPQHF. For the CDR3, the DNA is TGCGCCAGCAGCTTGGAAGGGGGCGCAGGTCAGCCCCAGCATTTT.

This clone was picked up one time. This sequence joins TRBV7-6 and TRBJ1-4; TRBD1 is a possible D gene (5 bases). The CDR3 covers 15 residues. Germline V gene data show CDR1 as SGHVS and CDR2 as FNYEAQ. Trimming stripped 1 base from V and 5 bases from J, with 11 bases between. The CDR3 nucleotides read TGTGCCAGCAGCTTAGATCCTTACAGGAATGAAAAACTGTTTTTT. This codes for CASSLDPYRNEKLFF.

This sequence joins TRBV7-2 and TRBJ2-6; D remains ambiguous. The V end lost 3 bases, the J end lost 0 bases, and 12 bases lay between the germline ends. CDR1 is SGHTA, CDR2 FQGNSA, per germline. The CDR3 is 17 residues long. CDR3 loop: CASSLSEAYSGANVLTF. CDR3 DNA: TGTGCCAGCAGCTTGTCCGAGGCGTACTCTGGGGCCAACGTCCTGACTTTC.

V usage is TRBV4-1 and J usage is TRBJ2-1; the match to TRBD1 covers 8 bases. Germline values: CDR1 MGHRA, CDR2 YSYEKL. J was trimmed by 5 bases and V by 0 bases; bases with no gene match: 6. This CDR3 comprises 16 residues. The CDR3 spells CASSQDWATGDNEQFF. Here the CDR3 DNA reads TGCGCCAGCAGCCAAGATTGGGCGACAGGGGACAATGAGCAGTTCTTC.

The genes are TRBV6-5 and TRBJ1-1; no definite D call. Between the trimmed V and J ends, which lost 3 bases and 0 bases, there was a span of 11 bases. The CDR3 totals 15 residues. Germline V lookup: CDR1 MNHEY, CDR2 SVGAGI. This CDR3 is CASSYSGGMNTEAFF. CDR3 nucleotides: TGTGCCAGCAGTTATTCCGGCGGCATGAACACTGAAGCTTTCTTT.

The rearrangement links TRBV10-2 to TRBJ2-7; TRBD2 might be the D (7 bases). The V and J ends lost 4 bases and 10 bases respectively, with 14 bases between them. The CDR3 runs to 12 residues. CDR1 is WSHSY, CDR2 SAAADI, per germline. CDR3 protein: CASSVAGDYQYF. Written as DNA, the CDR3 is TGCGCCAGCAGTGTTGCAGGGGACTATCAGTACTTC.

This CDR3 is CASGLTAPGLAFQETQYF. The CDR3 DNA reads as TGTGCTAGTGGTTTGACAGCCCCAGGACTAGCGTTTCAAGAGACCCAGTACTTC. The rearrangement joins TRBV12-5 to TRBJ2-5; 9 nucleotides match TRBD2. CDR1 LGHNT and CDR2 FRNRAP come from the germline V gene. Unmatched junction bases numbered 12, after V lost 2 bases and J lost 2 bases. This CDR3 is built from 18 residues.

The CDR3 here is CASSAGQAGANVLTF. The CDR3 region has the DNA TGTGCCAGTAGTGCGGGACAGGCTGGGGCCAACGTCCTGACTTTC. The chain joins TRBV19 to TRBJ2-6; 8 nucleotides match TRBD1. This CDR3 has 15 amino acids. With V trimmed by 5 bases and J by 2 bases, 2 bases remained unmatched. Germline CDR1 LNHDA, CDR2 SQIVND (reference sequence).